One sample yielded the 16 T cell receptor beta chains listed below, sequenced in a study of T cell responses to AZD1222 COVID-19 vaccine. Profiled with immunoSEQ multiplex PCR; TCRdb holds only in-frame clones, not every one. The data show 40,000 to 55,000 clones, about three quarters seen once. The specimen was peripheral blood, collected on day 0 of AZD1222 vaccination. The receptors derive from an adult in good health.

The chain has TRBV5-1 and TRBJ2-1; D might be TRBD1 (5 bases). The germline V and J ends were trimmed by 0 bases and 4 bases, with 8 bases remaining between them. Germline CDR1 is SGHRS and CDR2 is YFSETQ. The CDR3 has 14 amino acids. The DNA of the CDR3 is TGCGCCAGCAGCTTGGGACAGTCTTACAATGAGCAGTTCTTC. It codes for CASSLGQSYNEQFF.

This clone was detected a few times. The chain couples TRBV28 to TRBJ1-5, with 7 bases lining up with TRBD1. CDR3 length equals 14 residues. V lost 5 bases, J lost 4 bases, and 5 bases stayed unmatched. Germline CDR1 is MDHEN and CDR2 is SYDVKM. CDR3 protein: CASSSNRGNQPQHF. The CDR3 bases are TGTGCCAGCAGTAGTAACAGGGGAAATCAGCCCCAGCATTTT.

This chain connects TRBV5-6 to TRBJ2-1; D not resolved. The V and J ends lost 2 bases and 9 bases respectively, with 6 bases between them. Germline-derived CDR1 and CDR2 are SGHDT and YYEEEE. CDR3 length: 11 amino acids. The chain's CDR3 is CASSFTGEQFF. In DNA, the CDR3 is TGTGCCAGCAGCTTTACCGGTGAGCAGTTCTTC.

This clone was picked up one time. CDR3 in amino acids: CSATGTSGGQSTDTQYF. Here the CDR3 DNA reads TGCAGCGCCACAGGGACTAGCGGGGGCCAAAGCACAGATACGCAGTATTTT. The V call is TRBV29-1, the J call TRBJ2-3; 14 bases are a match to TRBD2. With 7 bases clipped from V and 0 bases from J, the junction kept 9 bases outside the gene matches. Germline values: CDR1 SQVTM, CDR2 ANQGSEA. The CDR3 runs to 17 residues.

The rearrangement uses TRBV18 and TRBJ1-2; 7 bases map to TRBD1. Per germline, CDR1 KGHSH and CDR2 LQKENI. J gave up 0 bases and V 2 bases, and 6 bases lay outside the gene matches. The CDR3 runs 16 residues. CDR3 sequence (DNA): TGTGCCAGCTCACCAGGTCAAACAGGGGCTAACTATGGCTACACCTTC. Residues: CASSPGQTGANYGYTF. Filled out from reference TRBV18 and TRBJ1-2, the complete variable domain reads NAGVMQNPRHLVRRRGQEARLRCSPMKGHSHVYWYRQLPEEGLKFMVYLQKENIIDESGMPKERFSAEFPKEGPSILRIQQVVRGDSAAYFCASSPGQTGANYGYTFGSGTRLTVV.

This clone came up once. This chain links TRBV9 with TRBJ2-7; D is undetermined. CDR1 and CDR2 from the germline V gene are SGDLS and YYNGEE. The CDR3 spans 14 residues. Trimming took off 3 bases at V and 1 base at J, with 11 bases between the two ends. The DNA for the CDR3 is TGTGCCAGCAGCGAATCCCCGGATTCCTACGAGCAGTACTTC. Protein: CASSESPDSYEQYF. Filled out from reference TRBV9 and TRBJ2-7, the complete variable domain reads DSGVTQTPKHLITATGQRVTLRCSPRSGDLSVYWYQQSLDQGLQFLIQYYNGEERAKGNILERFSAQQFPDLHSELNLSSLELGDSALYFCASSESPDSYEQYFGPGTRLTVT.

This chain joins TRBV5-8 and TRBJ1-1, with no clear D. This CDR3 has 13 residues. Germline lookup yields CDR1 SGHTS and CDR2 YDEGEE. V lost 0 bases to trimming and J lost 3 bases, with 6 bases between them. CDR3 DNA: TGTGCCAGCAGCTTGGCGAGGGACACTGAAGCTTTCTTT. Translation gives CASSLARDTEAFF.

This CDR3 is CASRAQGSGNTIYF. CDR3 sequence (DNA): TGTGCCAGCAGGGCACAGGGTTCTGGAAACACCATATATTTT. V gene TRBV28 combines with J gene TRBJ1-3, with D possibly matching TRBD1 (6 bases). V was cut by 6 bases and J by 1 base, with 10 bases left in between. Germline assignment: CDR1 MDHEN and CDR2 SYDVKM. The CDR3 runs 14 residues.

This sequence joins TRBV5-8 and TRBJ2-6; D is perhaps TRBD1 or TRBD2 (5 bases each). This CDR3 is built from 15 residues. The V end lost 0 bases, the J end lost 1 base, and 5 bases lay between the germline ends. The germline gives CDR1 SGHTS, CDR2 YDEGEE. As DNA, the CDR3 is TGTGCCAGCAGCTTGGGGGGGTCTGGGGCCAACGTCCTGACTTTC. Protein product: CASSLGGSGANVLTF.

The sample holds a few counts of this clone. CDR3 loop: CASSLVGGQEAFF. CDR3 bases: TGCGCCAGCAGCCTGGTGGGCGGACAGGAAGCTTTCTTT. The chain joins TRBV5-1 to TRBJ1-1, with TRBD1 as a possible D gene (6 bases). This CDR3 comprises 13 residues. V lost 4 bases to trimming and J lost 8 bases, with 15 bases between them. Germline V gives CDR1 SGHRS, CDR2 YFSETQ. The entire variable domain, with the rest obtained from reference TRBV5-1 and TRBJ1-1, is as follows: KAGVTQTPRYLIKTRGQQVTLSCSPISGHRSVSWYQQTPGQGLQFLFEYFSETQRNKGNFPGRFSGRQFSNSRSEMNVSTLELGDSALYLCASSLVGGQEAFFGQGTRLTVV.

V is TRBV9 and J is TRBJ1-1; 7 bases align to TRBD1. Per the germline V gene, CDR1 is SGDLS and CDR2 is YYNGEE. CDR3 length: 13 residues. Trimming removed 4 bases from V and 9 bases from J; junction bases left unmatched: 9. The CDR3 DNA sequence: TGTGCCAGCAGCAACACCTGGGACAGCCAAGCTTTCTTT. Protein: CASSNTWDSQAFF.

The genes are TRBV5-8 and TRBJ1-5, with TRBD1 matching over 8 bases. Trimming at V came to 4 bases and at J to 4 bases, leaving 4 bases not matched to a gene. Germline CDR1 is SGHTS and CDR2 is YDEGEE. The CDR3 covers 14 residues. The CDR3 DNA follows: TGTGCCAGCAGCCCTCGGACAGGGAATCAGCCCCAGCATTTT. Translating gives CASSPRTGNQPQHF.

The chain has TRBV19 and TRBJ2-1; 9 nucleotides agree with TRBD1. This CDR3 is built from 15 residues. The J segment lost 2 bases and the V segment lost 9 bases, leaving 8 bases of the junction unmatched. Germline V gives CDR1 LNHDA, CDR2 SQIVND (reference sequence). The CDR3 region is CASDSGQGPYNEQFF. Here the CDR3 DNA reads TGTGCCAGCGATTCCGGACAGGGGCCCTACAATGAGCAGTTCTTC.

The V gene is TRBV11-3, the J gene TRBJ1-2, with TRBD1 matching over 10 bases. V lost 0 bases to trimming and J lost 8 bases; unmatched junction nucleotides: 12. Germline CDR1 reads SGHNT; CDR2 reads YENEEA. The CDR3 covers 17 residues. The CDR3 DNA follows: TGTGCCAGCAGCTTAGATCGCGCTCGACAGGGGGCGGAGGGCTACACCTTC. It specifies CASSLDRARQGAEGYTF.

V gene TRBV19 combines with J gene TRBJ1-5, with TRBD1 matching 8 bases. CDR1 and CDR2 from the germline V gene are LNHDA and SQIVND (reference sequence). J gave up 0 bases and V 2 bases, and 3 bases lay outside the gene matches. The CDR3 sequence is 16 residues long. CDR3 bases: TGTGCCAGTAGTATAACAGGGGGAGATAGCAATCAGCCCCAGCATTTT. It yields the protein CASSITGGDSNQPQHF.

This clone was observed a few times. CDR3 coding DNA: TGTGCCAGCAGTACCCGGGTAAGGGGGAATTCACCCCTCCACTTT. Translating gives CASSTRVRGNSPLHF. The chain is built from TRBV27 and TRBJ1-6, with D perhaps TRBD1 (6 bases). The germline V and J ends were trimmed by 5 bases and 7 bases, with 15 bases remaining between them. The CDR3 has 15 amino acids. The germline V gene encodes CDR1 MNHEY and CDR2 SMNVEV (reference sequence).